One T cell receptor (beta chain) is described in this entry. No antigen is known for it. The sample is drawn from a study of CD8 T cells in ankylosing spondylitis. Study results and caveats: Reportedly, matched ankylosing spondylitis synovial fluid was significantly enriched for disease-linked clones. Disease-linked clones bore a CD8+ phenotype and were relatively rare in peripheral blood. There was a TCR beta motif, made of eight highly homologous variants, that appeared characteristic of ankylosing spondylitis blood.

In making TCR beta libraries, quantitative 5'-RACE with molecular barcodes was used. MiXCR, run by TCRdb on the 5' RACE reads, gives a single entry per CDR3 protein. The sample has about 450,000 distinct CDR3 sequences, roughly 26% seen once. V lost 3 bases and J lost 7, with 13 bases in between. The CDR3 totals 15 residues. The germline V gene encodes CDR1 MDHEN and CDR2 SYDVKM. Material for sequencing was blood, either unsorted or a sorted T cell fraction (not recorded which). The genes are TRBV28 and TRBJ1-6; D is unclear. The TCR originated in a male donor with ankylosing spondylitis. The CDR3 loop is CASSFSQNPNSPLHF. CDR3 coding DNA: TGTGCCAGCAGTTTTTCCCAGAACCCCAATTCACCCCTCCACTTT.